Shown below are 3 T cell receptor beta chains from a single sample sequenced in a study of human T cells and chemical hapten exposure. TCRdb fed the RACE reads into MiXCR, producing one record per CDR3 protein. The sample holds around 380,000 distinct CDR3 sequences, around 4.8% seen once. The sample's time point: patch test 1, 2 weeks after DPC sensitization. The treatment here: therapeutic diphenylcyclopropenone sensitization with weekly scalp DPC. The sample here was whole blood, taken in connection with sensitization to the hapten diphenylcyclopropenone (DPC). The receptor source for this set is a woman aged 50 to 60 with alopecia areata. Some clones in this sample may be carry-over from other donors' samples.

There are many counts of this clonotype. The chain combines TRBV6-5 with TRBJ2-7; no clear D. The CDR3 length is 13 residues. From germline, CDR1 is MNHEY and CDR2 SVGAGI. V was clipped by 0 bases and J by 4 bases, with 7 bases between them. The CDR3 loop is CASSYSPEYEQYF. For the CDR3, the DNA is TGTGCCAGCAGTTACTCACCAGAATACGAGCAGTACTTC.

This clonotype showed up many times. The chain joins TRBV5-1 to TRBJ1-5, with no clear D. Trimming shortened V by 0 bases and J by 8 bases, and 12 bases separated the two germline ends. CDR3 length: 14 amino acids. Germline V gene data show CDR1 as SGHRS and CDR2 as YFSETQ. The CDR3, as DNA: TGCGCCAGCAGCTTGGATACCGGGTTTAAGCCCCAGCATTTT. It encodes CASSLDTGFKPQHF.

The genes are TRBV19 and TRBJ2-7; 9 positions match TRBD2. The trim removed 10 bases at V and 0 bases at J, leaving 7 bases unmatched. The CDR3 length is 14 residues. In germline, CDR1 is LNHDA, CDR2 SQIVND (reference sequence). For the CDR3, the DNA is TGTGCCACCGGACTAGCGCTTGACTCCTACGAGCAGTACTTC. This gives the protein CATGLALDSYEQYF.